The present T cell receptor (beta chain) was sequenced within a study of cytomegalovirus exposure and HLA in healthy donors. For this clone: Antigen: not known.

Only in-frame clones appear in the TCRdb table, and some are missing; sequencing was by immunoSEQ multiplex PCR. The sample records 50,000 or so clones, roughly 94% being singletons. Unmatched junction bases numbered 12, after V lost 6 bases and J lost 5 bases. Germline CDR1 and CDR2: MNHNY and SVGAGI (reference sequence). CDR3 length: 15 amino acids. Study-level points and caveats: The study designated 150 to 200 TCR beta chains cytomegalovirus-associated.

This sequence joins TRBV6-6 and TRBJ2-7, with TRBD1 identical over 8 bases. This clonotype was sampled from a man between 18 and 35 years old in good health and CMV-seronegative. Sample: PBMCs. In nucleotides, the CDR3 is TGTGCCAGCAGAAAATGGGGACAGGCCGGCGACGAGCAGTACTTC. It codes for CASRKWGQAGDEQYF.